Included here is one T cell receptor beta chain sequence, with context. Looked up from germline, CDR1 is MDHEN and CDR2 is SYDVKM. V lost 5 bases and J lost 6, with 11 bases in between. The CDR3 has 13 residues. These data come from a study of control samples from healthy donors and cancer patients. Sequencing used immunoSEQ multiplex PCR; TCRdb keeps in-frame clones, though not all of them. The sample lists 190,000 or so clones, approximately 92% occurring once. The chain carries TRBV28 and TRBJ2-1; D unresolved. The specimen was blood. The sequence was collected from a man aged 18 to 29 in good health. CDR3 DNA sequence: TGTGCCAGCAGTCTCTACGAAACCAATGAGCAGTTCTTC. Translating it yields CASSLYETNEQFF.